The entry that follows covers one T cell receptor beta chain sequence. This sample was taken from a study of shared clonotypes between healthy human individuals. CDR1 is SGHRS and CDR2 is YFSETQ in the germline V gene. Germline trimming cut 5 bases from V and 5 bases from J; bases unmatched to any gene: 8. The CDR3 has 14 residues. The table came from immunoSEQ multiplex PCR; TCRdb's copy has only in-frame clones and leaves some out. The profile shows approximately 2.4 million clones, 90% to 96% of them singletons. The sample taken for sequencing was naive CD4+ T cells sorted from blood. Subset in this sample: CD45RA+ positively selected. The chain uses TRBV5-1 and TRBJ2-3; 7 bases match TRBD2. The sequence was collected from a man aged 18 to 29 in good health. In DNA form, the CDR3 reads TGCGCCAGCAGTACGGACTGGGAGGGAGATACGCAGTATTTT. It codes for CASSTDWEGDTQYF.